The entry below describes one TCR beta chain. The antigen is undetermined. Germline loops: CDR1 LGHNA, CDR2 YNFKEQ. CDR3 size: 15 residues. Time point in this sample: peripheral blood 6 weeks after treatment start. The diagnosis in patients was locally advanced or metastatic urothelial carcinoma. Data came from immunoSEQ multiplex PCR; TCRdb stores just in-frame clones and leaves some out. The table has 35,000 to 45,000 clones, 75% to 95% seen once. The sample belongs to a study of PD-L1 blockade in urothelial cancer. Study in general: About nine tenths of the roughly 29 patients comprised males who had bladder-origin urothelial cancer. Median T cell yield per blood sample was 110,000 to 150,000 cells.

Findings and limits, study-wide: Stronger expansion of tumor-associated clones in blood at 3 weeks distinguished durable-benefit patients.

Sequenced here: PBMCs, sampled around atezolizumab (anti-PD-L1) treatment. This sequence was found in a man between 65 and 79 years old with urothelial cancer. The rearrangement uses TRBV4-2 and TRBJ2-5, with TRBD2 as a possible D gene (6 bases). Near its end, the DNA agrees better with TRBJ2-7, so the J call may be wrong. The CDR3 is CASSPNGGVGYEQYF. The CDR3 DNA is TGTGCCAGCAGCCCAAACGGGGGAGTGGGCTACGAGCAGTACTTC.